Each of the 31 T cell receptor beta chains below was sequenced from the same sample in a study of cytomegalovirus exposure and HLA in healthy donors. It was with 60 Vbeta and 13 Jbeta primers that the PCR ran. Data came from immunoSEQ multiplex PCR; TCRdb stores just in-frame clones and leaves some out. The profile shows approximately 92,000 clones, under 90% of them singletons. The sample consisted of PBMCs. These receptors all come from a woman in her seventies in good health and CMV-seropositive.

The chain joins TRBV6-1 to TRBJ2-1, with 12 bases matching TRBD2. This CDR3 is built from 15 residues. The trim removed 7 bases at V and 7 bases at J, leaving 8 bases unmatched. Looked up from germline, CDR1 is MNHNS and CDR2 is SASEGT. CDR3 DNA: TGTGCCAGCATTCGGACTAGCGGGATAGGAAATGAGCAGTTCTTC. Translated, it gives CASIRTSGIGNEQFF.

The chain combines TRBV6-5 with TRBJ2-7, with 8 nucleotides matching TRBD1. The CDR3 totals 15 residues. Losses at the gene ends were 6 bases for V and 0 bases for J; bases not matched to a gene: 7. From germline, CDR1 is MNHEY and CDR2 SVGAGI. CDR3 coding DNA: TGTGCCAGCAGCCTTGGACAGGGACCCTCCTACGAGCAGTACTTC. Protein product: CASSLGQGPSYEQYF.

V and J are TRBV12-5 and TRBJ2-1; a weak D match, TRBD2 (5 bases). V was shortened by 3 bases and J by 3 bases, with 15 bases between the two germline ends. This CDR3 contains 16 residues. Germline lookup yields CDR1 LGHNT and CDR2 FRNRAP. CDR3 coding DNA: TGTGCTAGTGGTTTCTCCTTTAGCGTCGACTACAATGAGCAGTTCTTC. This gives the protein CASGFSFSVDYNEQFF.

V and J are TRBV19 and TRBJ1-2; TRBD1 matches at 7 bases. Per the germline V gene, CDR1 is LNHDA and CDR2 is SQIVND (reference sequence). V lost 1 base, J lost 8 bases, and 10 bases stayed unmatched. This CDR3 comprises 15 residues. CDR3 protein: CASSIGGQAPGGYTF. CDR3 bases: TGTGCCAGTAGTATAGGAGGACAGGCCCCAGGAGGCTACACCTTC.

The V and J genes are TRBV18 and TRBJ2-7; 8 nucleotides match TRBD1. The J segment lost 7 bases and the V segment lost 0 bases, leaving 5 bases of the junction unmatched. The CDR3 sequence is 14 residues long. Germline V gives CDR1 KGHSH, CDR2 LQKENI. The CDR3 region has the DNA TGTGCCAGCTCACCACCGGACAGGGTCGGAGAGCAGTACTTC. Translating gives CASSPPDRVGEQYF.

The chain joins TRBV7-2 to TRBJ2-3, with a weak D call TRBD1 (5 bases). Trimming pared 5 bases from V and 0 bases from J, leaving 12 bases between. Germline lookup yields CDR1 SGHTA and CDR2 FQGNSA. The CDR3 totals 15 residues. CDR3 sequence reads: CASSLFGASTDTQYF. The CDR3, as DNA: TGTGCCAGCAGCCTGTTTGGGGCAAGCACAGATACGCAGTATTTT.

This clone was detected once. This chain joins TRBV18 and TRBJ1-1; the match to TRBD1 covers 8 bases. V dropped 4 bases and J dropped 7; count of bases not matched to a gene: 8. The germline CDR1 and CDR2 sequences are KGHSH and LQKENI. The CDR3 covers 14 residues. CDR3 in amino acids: CASSLLDRDLEAFF. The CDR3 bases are TGTGCCAGCTCACTTCTGGACAGGGACCTTGAAGCTTTCTTT.

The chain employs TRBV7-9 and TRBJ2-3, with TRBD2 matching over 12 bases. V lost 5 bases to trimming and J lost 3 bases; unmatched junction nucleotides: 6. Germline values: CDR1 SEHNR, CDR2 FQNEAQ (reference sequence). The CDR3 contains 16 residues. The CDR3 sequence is CASSPGTSGPTDTQYF. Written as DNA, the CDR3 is TGTGCCAGCAGCCCGGGGACTAGCGGGCCGACAGATACGCAGTATTTT.

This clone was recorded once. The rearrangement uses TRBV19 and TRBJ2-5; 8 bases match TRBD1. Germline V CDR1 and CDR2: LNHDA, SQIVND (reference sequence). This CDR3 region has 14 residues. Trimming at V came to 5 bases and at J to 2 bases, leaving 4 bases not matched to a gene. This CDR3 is CASSRTGGQETQYF. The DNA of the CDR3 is TGTGCCAGTAGTCGTACAGGGGGGCAAGAGACCCAGTACTTC.

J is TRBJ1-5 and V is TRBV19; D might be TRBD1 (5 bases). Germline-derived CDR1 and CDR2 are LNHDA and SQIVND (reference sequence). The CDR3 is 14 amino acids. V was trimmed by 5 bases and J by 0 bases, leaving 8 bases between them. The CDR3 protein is CASSEGVSNQPQHF. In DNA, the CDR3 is TGTGCCAGTAGTGAAGGGGTTAGCAATCAGCCCCAGCATTTT.

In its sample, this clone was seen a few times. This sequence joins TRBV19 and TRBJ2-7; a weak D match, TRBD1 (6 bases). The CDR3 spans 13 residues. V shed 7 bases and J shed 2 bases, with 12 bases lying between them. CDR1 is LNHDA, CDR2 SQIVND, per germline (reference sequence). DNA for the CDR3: TGTGCCAGTATAGGGGGTTCCGCCTACGAGCAGTACTTC. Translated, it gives CASIGGSAYEQYF.

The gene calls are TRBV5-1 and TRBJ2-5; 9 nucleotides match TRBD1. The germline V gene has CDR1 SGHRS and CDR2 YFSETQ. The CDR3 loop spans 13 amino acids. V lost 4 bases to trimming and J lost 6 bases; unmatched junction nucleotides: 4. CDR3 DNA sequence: TGCGCCAGCAGCCCGGACAGGGGAAAGACCCAGTACTTC. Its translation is CASSPDRGKTQYF. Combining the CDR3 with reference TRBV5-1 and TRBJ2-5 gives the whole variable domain KAGVTQTPRYLIKTRGQQVTLSCSPISGHRSVSWYQQTPGQGLQFLFEYFSETQRNKGNFPGRFSGRQFSNSRSEMNVSTLELGDSALYLCASSPDRGKTQYFGPGTRLLVL.

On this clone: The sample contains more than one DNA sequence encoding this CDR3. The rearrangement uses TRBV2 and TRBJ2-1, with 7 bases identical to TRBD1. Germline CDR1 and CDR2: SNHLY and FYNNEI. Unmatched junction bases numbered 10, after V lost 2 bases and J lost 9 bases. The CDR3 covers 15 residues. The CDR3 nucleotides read TGTGCCAGCAGTGAAACGCGTACAGGGGATAGTGAGCAGTTCTTC. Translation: CASSETRTGDSEQFF.

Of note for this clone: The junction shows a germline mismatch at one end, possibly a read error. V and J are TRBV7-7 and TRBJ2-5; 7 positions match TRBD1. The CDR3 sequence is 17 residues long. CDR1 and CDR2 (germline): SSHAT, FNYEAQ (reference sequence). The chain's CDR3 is CASSLGPTGSVQETQYF. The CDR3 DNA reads TGTGCTAGCAGCTTAGGGCCGACAGGGTCTGTGCAAGAGACCCAGTACTTC. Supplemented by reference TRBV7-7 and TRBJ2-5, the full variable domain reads GAGVSQSPRYKVTKRGQDVTLRCDPISSHATLYWYQQALGQGPEFLTYFNYEAQPDKSGLPSDRFSAERPEGSISTLTIQRTEQRDSAMYRCASSLGPTGSVQETQYFGPGTRLLVL.

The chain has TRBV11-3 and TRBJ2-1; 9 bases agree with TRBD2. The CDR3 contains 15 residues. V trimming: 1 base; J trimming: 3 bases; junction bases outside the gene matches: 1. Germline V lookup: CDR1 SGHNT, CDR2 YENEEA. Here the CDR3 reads CASSLAAGGYNEQFF. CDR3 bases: TGTGCCAGCAGCTTAGCAGCGGGAGGCTACAATGAGCAGTTCTTC.

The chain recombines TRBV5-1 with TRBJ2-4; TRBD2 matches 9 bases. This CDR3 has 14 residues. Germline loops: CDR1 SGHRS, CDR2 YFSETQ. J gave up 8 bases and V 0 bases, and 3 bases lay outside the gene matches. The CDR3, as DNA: TGCGCCAGCAGCTTGGTTAGCGGGAGAGACATTCAGTACTTC. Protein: CASSLVSGRDIQYF.

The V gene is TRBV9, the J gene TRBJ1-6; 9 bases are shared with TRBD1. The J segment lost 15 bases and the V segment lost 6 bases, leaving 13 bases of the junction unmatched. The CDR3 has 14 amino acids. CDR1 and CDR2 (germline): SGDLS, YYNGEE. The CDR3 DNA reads TGTGCCAGCAATGCCGGACAGGGGAAGAATTTCCTCCACTTT. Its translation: CASNAGQGKNFLHF.

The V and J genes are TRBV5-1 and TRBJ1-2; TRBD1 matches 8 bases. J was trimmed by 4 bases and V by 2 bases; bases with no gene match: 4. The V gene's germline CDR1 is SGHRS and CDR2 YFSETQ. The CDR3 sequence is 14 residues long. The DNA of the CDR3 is TGCGCCAGCAGCTTCGACAGGGGTAGCTATGGCTACACCTTC. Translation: CASSFDRGSYGYTF.

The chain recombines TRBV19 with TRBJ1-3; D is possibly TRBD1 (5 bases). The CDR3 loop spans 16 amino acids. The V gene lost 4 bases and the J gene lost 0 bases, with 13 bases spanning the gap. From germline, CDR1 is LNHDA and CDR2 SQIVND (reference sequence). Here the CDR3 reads CASSTRKQGSGNTIYF. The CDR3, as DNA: TGTGCCAGTAGTACAAGAAAGCAGGGCTCTGGAAACACCATATATTTT.

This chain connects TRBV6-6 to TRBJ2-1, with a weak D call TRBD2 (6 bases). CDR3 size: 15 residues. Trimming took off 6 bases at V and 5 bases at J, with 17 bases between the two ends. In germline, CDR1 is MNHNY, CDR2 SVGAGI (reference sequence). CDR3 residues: CASSPGGTGDNEQFF. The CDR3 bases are TGTGCCAGCAGCCCTGGAGGAACGGGGGACAATGAGCAGTTCTTC.

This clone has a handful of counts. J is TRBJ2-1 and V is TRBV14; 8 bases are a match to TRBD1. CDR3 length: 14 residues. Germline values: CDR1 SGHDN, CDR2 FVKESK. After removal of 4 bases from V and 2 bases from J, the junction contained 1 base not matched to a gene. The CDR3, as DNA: TGTGCCAGCAGCCCGACAGGGGCCTACAATGAGCAGTTCTTC. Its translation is CASSPTGAYNEQFF.

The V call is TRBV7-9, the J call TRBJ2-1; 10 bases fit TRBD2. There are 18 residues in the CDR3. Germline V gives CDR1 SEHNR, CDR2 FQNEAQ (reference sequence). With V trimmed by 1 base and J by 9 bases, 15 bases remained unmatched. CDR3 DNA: TGTGCCAGCAGCTTAGGTGGGCTAGCGGGAGCTGGGTTGGGTGAGCAGTTCTTC. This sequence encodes CASSLGGLAGAGLGEQFF.

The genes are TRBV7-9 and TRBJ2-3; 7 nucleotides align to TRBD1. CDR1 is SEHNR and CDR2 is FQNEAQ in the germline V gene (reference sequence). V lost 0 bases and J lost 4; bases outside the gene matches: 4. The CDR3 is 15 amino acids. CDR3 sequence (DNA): TGTGCCAGCAGCTTAGCCAGGGGGTGGTCAGATACGCAGTATTTT. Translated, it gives CASSLARGWSDTQYF.

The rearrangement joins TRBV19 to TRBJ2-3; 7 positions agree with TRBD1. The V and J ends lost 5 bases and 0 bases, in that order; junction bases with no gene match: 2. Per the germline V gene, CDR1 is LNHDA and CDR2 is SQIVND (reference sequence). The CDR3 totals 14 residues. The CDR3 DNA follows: TGTGCCAGTAGTTCGACAGGGAGCACAGATACGCAGTATTTT. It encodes CASSSTGSTDTQYF.

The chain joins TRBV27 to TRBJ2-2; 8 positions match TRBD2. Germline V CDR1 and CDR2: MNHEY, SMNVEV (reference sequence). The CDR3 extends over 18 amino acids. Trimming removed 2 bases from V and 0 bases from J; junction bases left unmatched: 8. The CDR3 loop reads CASSLRGRGGTNTGELFF. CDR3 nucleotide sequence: TGTGCCAGCAGTTTAAGGGGCCGGGGGGGGACGAACACCGGGGAGCTGTTTTTT.

Here the CDR3 DNA reads TGTGCCAGCAGCCCTGGGTCGGGGGAGCAGTACTTC. Its protein is CASSPGSGEQYF. V is TRBV7-2 and J is TRBJ2-7; D is possibly TRBD2 (5 bases). This CDR3 spans 12 amino acids. CDR1 is SGHTA, CDR2 FQGNSA, per germline. Trimming cost V 5 bases and J 7 bases, with 12 bases left between them.

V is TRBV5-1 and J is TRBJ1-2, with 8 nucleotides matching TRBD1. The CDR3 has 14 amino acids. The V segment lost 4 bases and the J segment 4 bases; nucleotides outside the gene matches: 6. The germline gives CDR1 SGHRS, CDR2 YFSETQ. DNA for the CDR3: TGCGCCAGCAGCCCGCAGGGGGCAGGCTATGGCTACACCTTC. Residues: CASSPQGAGYGYTF.

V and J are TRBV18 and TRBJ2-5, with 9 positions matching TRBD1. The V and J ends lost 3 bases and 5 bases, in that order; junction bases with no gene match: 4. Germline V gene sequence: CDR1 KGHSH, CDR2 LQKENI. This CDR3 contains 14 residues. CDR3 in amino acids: CASSPGTGKETQYF. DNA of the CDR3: TGTGCCAGCTCACCCGGGACAGGGAAGGAGACCCAGTACTTC.

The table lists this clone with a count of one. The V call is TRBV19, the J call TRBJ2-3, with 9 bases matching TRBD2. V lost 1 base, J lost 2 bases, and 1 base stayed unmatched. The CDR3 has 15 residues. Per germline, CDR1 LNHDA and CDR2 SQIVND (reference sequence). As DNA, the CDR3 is TGTGCCAGTAGTATAGGACTAGCGGCCACAGATACGCAGTATTTT. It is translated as CASSIGLAATDTQYF.

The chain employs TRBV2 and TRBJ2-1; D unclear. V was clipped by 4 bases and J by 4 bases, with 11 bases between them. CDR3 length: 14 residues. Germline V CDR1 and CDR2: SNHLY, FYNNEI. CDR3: CASSGSAAYNEQFF. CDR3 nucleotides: TGTGCCAGCAGTGGAAGCGCAGCATACAATGAGCAGTTCTTC.

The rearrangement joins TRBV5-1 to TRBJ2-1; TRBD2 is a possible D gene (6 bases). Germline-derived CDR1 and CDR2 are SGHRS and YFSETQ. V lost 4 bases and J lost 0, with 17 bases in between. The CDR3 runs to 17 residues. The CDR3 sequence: CASSLGGGVLSYNEQFF. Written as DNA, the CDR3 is TGCGCCAGCAGCCTCGGGGGTGGCGTTCTCTCCTACAATGAGCAGTTCTTC.